Sequencing of this TCR beta chain was carried out in a study of T cells in localized non-small cell lung cancer (dated by TCRdb to 2018 to 2020). In the study overall: The study analyzed T cell repertoires of under 250 early-stage NSCLC patients, comparing tumors and uninvolved tumor-adjacent lungs. All 220 or so NSCLC patients in the cohort were treatment-naive and had localized lung tumors that were resected. A mean age of approximately 66 years was recorded for the NSCLC patients, of whom roughly 130 were male and 85 to 110 were female. What the study reported, not specific to this receptor: Uninvolved tumor-adjacent lung showed the highest T cell clonality, higher than tumor, which suggests more focused antigenic responses in the adjacent lung. Longer overall survival was associated with higher blood T cell density, whereas shorter survival was associated with higher adjacent-lung clonality. A median of approximately 57 of the top 100 tumor clones were detected in paired uninvolved adjacent lung, and 28 of these tumor clones were also found among the top 100 clones of the paired uninvolved adjacent lung. Since the design was exploratory, TCR variables were selected using unadjusted p-values with no false-discovery rate correction. Because multi-region sequencing of the tumors was not done, intratumor heterogeneity could not be ruled out.

The immunoSEQ Assay was used to sequence TCR beta CDR3 regions from DNA. In the original analysis: To compute T cell density, TCR beta template counts were normalized to usable DNA, which was estimated by amplifying housekeeping genes. The preseqR package was used to estimate richness by extrapolating to 400,000 templates for PBMC samples and to 120,000 templates for tissue samples. Clonality was taken to be one minus Pielou's evenness. Differential abundance testing on productive amino-acid clonotypes, with a minimum total count of 5 and an alpha of 0.1, was used to identify tissue-enriched TCRs. The Jaccard Index and the Morisita Overlap Index were used to measure how much the repertoires overlapped between compartments. GLIPH grouped TCR beta CDR3s together with public tetramer-defined viral CDR3s, and a viral motif had to include at least three viral sequences and show V-gene enrichment. TCRdb took over this immuneACCESS table, retaining in-frame rearrangements with V and J assigned. Such tables are incomplete; in checked studies, under half of the missing clones stem from an unresolved V gene, and the remainder is unexplained. V and J calls and clone size are given by that table; D and trimming were obtained from the DNA. This sample is represented by about 48,000 clones; 60% to 80% of them were singletons. The ten most abundant clones make up roughly 17% of the sample.

Of note for this clone: No antigen is known for it. Base qualities are missing; no much larger clone stands one base away.

V ends up 7 bases short and J 6 bases short, with an unmatched junction base count of 12. CDR1 and CDR2 (KGHSH, LQKENI) derive from the germline V gene. The CDR3 goes from the cysteine to the phenylalanine over 16 residues. Here the CDR3 DNA is all that survives: 48 bases in frame from base 1. At diagnosis, tumor, uninvolved tumor-adjacent lung and peripheral blood were collected and then preserved as a mix of FFPE and fresh-frozen material. Blood samples were analyzed as peripheral blood mononuclear cells for TCR repertoire profiling. The chain links TRBV18 with TRBJ1-1; the central 12 bases match TRBD1. The receptor was isolated from a man aged 40 to 69 with stage I squamous cell lung carcinoma. Sample: peripheral blood, taken before any cancer treatment. The bases are TGTGCCAGCTTCACTGGGACAGGGGGCTTAGGATCTGAAGCTTTCTTT. It codes for CASFTGTGGLGSEAFF.